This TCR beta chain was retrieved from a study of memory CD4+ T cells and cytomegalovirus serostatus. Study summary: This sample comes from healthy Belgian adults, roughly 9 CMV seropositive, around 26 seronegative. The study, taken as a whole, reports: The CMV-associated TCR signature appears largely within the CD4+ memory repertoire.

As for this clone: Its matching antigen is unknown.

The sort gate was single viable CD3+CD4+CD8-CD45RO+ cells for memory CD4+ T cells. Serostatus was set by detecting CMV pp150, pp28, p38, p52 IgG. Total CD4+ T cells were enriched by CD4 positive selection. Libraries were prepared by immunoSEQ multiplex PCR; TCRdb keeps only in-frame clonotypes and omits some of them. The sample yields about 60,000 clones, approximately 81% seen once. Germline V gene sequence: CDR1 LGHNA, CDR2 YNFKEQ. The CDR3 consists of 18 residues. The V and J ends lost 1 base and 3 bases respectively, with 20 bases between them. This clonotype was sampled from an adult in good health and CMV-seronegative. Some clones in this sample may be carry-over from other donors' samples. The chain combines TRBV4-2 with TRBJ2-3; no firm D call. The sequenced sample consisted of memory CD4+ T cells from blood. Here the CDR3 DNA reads TGTGCCAGCAGCCAAGCCTGGACGCGTGTATATACAACAGATACGCAGTATTTT. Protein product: CASSQAWTRVYTTDTQYF.